This T cell receptor (beta chain) came from a study of CD8+ T cells in alopecia areata. Trimming left V 3 bases short and J 1 base short, with 8 bases between. Germline CDR1 reads MGHDK; CDR2 reads SYGVNS. The length of the CDR3 is 14 residues. Following extraction, RNA underwent reverse transcription to cDNA, which served as the sequencing template. This table comes from immunoSEQ multiplex PCR, and its TCRdb copy is limited to in-frame clones, with some not included. The sample holds about 270,000 clones; about 62% are singletons and the top ten take about 0.93%. Treatment described: oral pan-JAK inhibitor, 5-10 mg twice daily. Peripheral blood and lesional scalp punch biopsies came from alopecia areata patients.

The sequence derives from a human donor with alopecia areata. The sample in question was CD4+ T cells sorted from blood, obtained around week 52, from a patient treated with tofacitinib. V and J are TRBV25-1 and TRBJ2-3; D is uncertain. The CDR3 reads CASSDWSGTDTQYF. The CDR3 nucleotides are TGTGCCAGCAGTGACTGGAGCGGCACAGATACGCAGTATTTT.